This is a list of T cell receptor beta chains from one sample in a study of type 1 regulatory T cells. From the reads, TCRdb called clonotypes with MiXCR, one entry per CDR3 protein. The repertoire holds more than 60,000 distinct CDR3 sequences, with approximately 60% as singletons. These TCRs' antigens remain unknown. Sequencing was carried out using cultured non-Tr1 T cells, either the whole culture or a sorted T cell fraction (not recorded which). The receptors originated from a human donor in good health. Both conserved end residues are part of each CDR3. The order of the fields is CDR3 DNA, CDR3 protein, J gene, V gene, CDR3 length, D gene, clone size. D genes are given only for firm matches. The size of a clone is reported for some rows only, either as once, few or many, or as a class for expanded clones.

DNA: TGCGCCAGCTTCCAGGGGTACACCGGGGAGCTGTTTTTT
CDR3: CASFQGYTGELFF
J: TRBJ2-2
V: TRBV5-1
length: 13
D: NA
size: few

DNA: TGTGCCAGCAGTCGGACAGAAGAGACCCAGTACTTC
CDR3: CASSRTEETQYF
J: TRBJ2-5
V: TRBV12-3/TRBV12-4
length: 12
D: NA
size: NA

DNA: TGCAGTGCTAGAGAATCGGGGGCGTTAGGGTCACCCCTCCACTTT
CDR3: CSARESGALGSPLHF
J: TRBJ1-6
V: TRBV20-1
length: 15
D: NA
size: NA

DNA: TGCGCCAGCAGCCAAGGAACAGTTCTTTACAATGAGCAGTTCTTC
CDR3: CASSQGTVLYNEQFF
J: TRBJ2-1
V: TRBV4-1
length: 15
D: NA
size: NA

DNA: TGTGCCAGCAGCCAAGAGCGTGACACGGGAGAGGAAGAGACCCAGTACTTC
CDR3: CASSQERDTGEEETQYF
J: TRBJ2-5
V: TRBV3-1
length: 17
D: NA
size: NA

DNA: TGCAGTGCTCCTCGACTAGCGGGAGATGAGACCCAGTACTTC
CDR3: CSAPRLAGDETQYF
J: TRBJ2-5
V: TRBV20-1
length: 14
D: TRBD2
size: NA

DNA: TGTGCCAGCAGTTTCAGTAGCGGGATGGCCAAAAACATTCAGTACTTC
CDR3: CASSFSSGMAKNIQYF
J: TRBJ2-4
V: TRBV28
length: 16
D: TRBD2
size: many

DNA: TGCAGTGCTAGAGATCTTCGTTTCAATGAGCAGTTCTTC
CDR3: CSARDLRFNEQFF
J: TRBJ2-1
V: TRBV20-1
length: 13
D: NA
size: NA

DNA: TGTGCCAGTAGTCTCAAGACTAGCGCGCCCTACGAGCAGTACTTC
CDR3: CASSLKTSAPYEQYF
J: TRBJ2-7
V: TRBV19
length: 15
D: TRBD2
size: NA

DNA: TGCGCCAGCAGCGGGGGACAGGTTGGAAACACCATATATTTT
CDR3: CASSGGQVGNTIYF
J: TRBJ1-3
V: TRBV5-1
length: 14
D: TRBD1
size: NA

DNA: TGTGCCAGCAGTGAAGCAGCAGCGGGAGTCACCGGGGAGCTGTTTTTT
CDR3: CASSEAAAGVTGELFF
J: TRBJ2-2
V: TRBV6-1
length: 16
D: TRBD2
size: NA

DNA: TGCAGTGCGCTAGGATACACCGGGGAGCTGTTTTTT
CDR3: CSALGYTGELFF
J: TRBJ2-2
V: TRBV20-1
length: 12
D: NA
size: NA

DNA: TGTGCCAGCAGTTTGGGCAGCTCAGTATCTAATGAAAAACTGTTTTTT
CDR3: CASSLGSSVSNEKLFF
J: TRBJ1-4
V: TRBV12-3/TRBV12-4
length: 16
D: NA
size: NA

DNA: TGTGCCAGCGCCCCCGACCGGCAGACCCAGTACTTC
CDR3: CASAPDRQTQYF
J: TRBJ2-5
V: TRBV27
length: 12
D: NA
size: NA

DNA: TGTGCCAGCAGCTCTGGGCAGGGGCTGCAGTACTTC
CDR3: CASSSGQGLQYF
J: TRBJ2-7
V: TRBV6-5
length: 12
D: NA
size: NA

DNA: TGCAGCGCCCGACTAGGACCTAGCACCGGGGAGCTGTTTTTT
CDR3: CSARLGPSTGELFF
J: TRBJ2-2
V: TRBV29-1
length: 14
D: NA
size: NA

DNA: TGTGCCATCAGTGGATACAACAGGGCAAACACTGAAGCTTTCTTT
CDR3: CAISGYNRANTEAFF
J: TRBJ1-1
V: TRBV10-3
length: 15
D: NA
size: NA

DNA: TGTGCCAGCAACACAAGGGGAGGGACGGCCACTAACTATGGCTACACCTTC
CDR3: CASNTRGGTATNYGYTF
J: TRBJ1-2
V: TRBV4-2
length: 17
D: NA
size: NA

DNA: TGTGCCAGCAGTTACTCGATAGGGGGCTCCTATAATTCACCCCTCCACTTT
CDR3: CASSYSIGGSYNSPLHF
J: TRBJ1-6
V: TRBV6-5
length: 17
D: NA
size: NA

DNA: TGTGCCATCAGTGACCGAAAGGGACGAACAAACACAGATACGCAGTATTTT
CDR3: CAISDRKGRTNTDTQYF
J: TRBJ2-3
V: TRBV10-3
length: 17
D: NA
size: NA

DNA: TGTGCCACTAAGGGGAACACTGAAGCTTTCTTT
CDR3: CATKGNTEAFF
J: TRBJ1-1
V: TRBV28
length: 11
D: NA
size: NA

DNA: TGTGCCAGCAGTCATTTCTCCCAGGGTCGCACAGATACGCAGTATTTT
CDR3: CASSHFSQGRTDTQYF
J: TRBJ2-3
V: TRBV11-1
length: 16
D: NA
size: NA

DNA: TGTGCCAGCAGCCAAGCGGGGACAGGGCAAGAGACCCAGTACTTC
CDR3: CASSQAGTGQETQYF
J: TRBJ2-5
V: TRBV3-1
length: 15
D: TRBD1
size: NA

DNA: TGCGCCAGCAGCCCCGGACTAGCGGGAGGGCTCAACTACAATGAGCAGTTCTTC
CDR3: CASSPGLAGGLNYNEQFF
J: TRBJ2-1
V: TRBV5-1
length: 18
D: TRBD2
size: few

DNA: TGTGCCAGCAGGGGAACCGGGACCGCACGAATGAACACTGAAGCTTTCTTT
CDR3: CASRGTGTARMNTEAFF
J: TRBJ1-1
V: TRBV6-2/TRBV6-3
length: 17
D: NA
size: NA

DNA: TGTGCCACCCTACAGTACACTGAAGCTTTCTTT
CDR3: CATLQYTEAFF
J: TRBJ1-1
V: TRBV6-2/TRBV6-3
length: 11
D: NA
size: once

DNA: TGTGCCAGCAGTAGGGAGGTGGGCCCCTACGAGCAGTACTTC
CDR3: CASSREVGPYEQYF
J: TRBJ2-7
V: TRBV2
length: 14
D: NA
size: NA

DNA: TGTGCCACCAGTGATTTCGGGCAGGCCTATGGCTACACCTTC
CDR3: CATSDFGQAYGYTF
J: TRBJ1-2
V: TRBV24-1
length: 14
D: NA
size: NA

DNA: TGCGCCAGCAGCTCAGTTAGGGGTAGACACGAGCAGTACTTC
CDR3: CASSSVRGRHEQYF
J: TRBJ2-7
V: TRBV5-1
length: 14
D: NA
size: once